The present entry profiles one TCR beta chain with its context. Its antigen remains unidentified. The sample is drawn from a study of lymphopenia after photon versus proton radiotherapy. The study, taken as a whole, reports: A bigger post-nadir fall in TCR diversity correlated inversely with survival time in deceased patients.

Sequencing was performed with immunoSEQ multiplex PCR; in TCRdb, only in-frame clones are kept and a portion is missing. The sample lists 60,000 to 75,000 clones, more than 75% seen once, with 2% to 3% in the top ten. Between the trimmed V and J ends, which lost 2 bases and 4 bases, there was a span of 11 bases. This CDR3 comprises 14 residues. Germline CDR1 and CDR2: SNHLY and FYNNEI. This TCR derives from a man between 40 and 49 years old with gastric cancer. This chain connects TRBV2 to TRBJ1-1, with D unclear. Source: peripheral blood, taken from a patient treated with photon-based radiotherapy. The CDR3 reads CASSESPRGTEAFF. The CDR3 coding sequence is TGTGCCAGCAGTGAATCGCCGCGGGGCACTGAAGCTTTCTTT.